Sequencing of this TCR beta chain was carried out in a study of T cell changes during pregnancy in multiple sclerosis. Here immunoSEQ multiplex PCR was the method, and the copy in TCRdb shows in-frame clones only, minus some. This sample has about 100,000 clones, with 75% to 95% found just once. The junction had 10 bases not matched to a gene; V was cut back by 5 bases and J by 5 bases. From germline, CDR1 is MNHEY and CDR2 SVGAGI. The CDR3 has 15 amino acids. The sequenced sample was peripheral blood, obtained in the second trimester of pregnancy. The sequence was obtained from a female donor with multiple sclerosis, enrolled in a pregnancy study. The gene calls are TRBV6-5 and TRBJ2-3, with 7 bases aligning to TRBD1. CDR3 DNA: TGTGCCAGCAGTCAGAACAGGGGCCGGGGAGATACGCAGTATTTT. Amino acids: CASSQNRGRGDTQYF.